Listed below are T cell receptor beta chains from one sample, sequenced in a study of early T cells in non-severe SARS-CoV-2 infection. TCRdb re-derived calls from the 5' RACE reads in MiXCR, one entry per CDR3 protein. The data contain around 77,000 distinct CDR3 sequences, around 15% of them singletons. The material sequenced was whole blood, taken at baseline. Every receptor here comes from an adult who was a healthcare worker with PCR-confirmed SARS-CoV-2 infection or an uninfected control (not recorded which). Both conserved end residues are part of each CDR3. The order of the fields is J gene, clone size, V gene, D gene, CDR3 protein, CDR3 DNA. The D gene is left open where the match is weak. Part of the rows lack a size; the others show once, few, many or a class for expanded clones.

j_call: TRBJ2-7
clone_size: many
v_call: TRBV6-5
d_call: NA
cdr3_aa: CASSYEGAIYEQYF
cdr3_nt: TGTGCCAGCAGTTACGAGGGCGCGATCTACGAGCAGTACTTC

j_call: TRBJ2-1
clone_size: NA
v_call: TRBV2
d_call: TRBD1
cdr3_aa: CASSPRQGAHNEQFF
cdr3_nt: TGTGCCAGCAGCCCTAGACAGGGGGCCCACAATGAGCAGTTCTTC

j_call: TRBJ2-1
clone_size: few
v_call: TRBV6-5
d_call: NA
cdr3_aa: CASSDTTRLSGEQFF
cdr3_nt: TGTGCCAGCAGTGACACGACGCGGCTCTCTGGGGAGCAGTTCTTC

j_call: TRBJ1-1
clone_size: NA
v_call: TRBV6-5
d_call: TRBD1
cdr3_aa: CASSPSTGPNTEAFF
cdr3_nt: TGTGCCAGCAGTCCTTCGACAGGGCCGAACACTGAAGCTTTCTTT

j_call: TRBJ1-5
clone_size: many
v_call: TRBV5-1
d_call: NA
cdr3_aa: CASSLGTPGNQPQHF
cdr3_nt: TGCGCCAGCAGCTTGGGCACCCCCGGCAATCAGCCCCAGCATTTT

j_call: TRBJ1-1
clone_size: NA
v_call: TRBV20-1
d_call: NA
cdr3_aa: CSALPLVPEAFF
cdr3_nt: TGCAGTGCTCTACCCTTGGTTCCTGAAGCTTTCTTT

j_call: TRBJ2-2
clone_size: NA
v_call: TRBV28
d_call: NA
cdr3_aa: CASSRKQGRGELFF
cdr3_nt: TGTGCCAGCAGCCGTAAACAGGGCCGAGGGGAGCTGTTTTTT

j_call: TRBJ1-1
clone_size: NA
v_call: TRBV30
d_call: NA
cdr3_aa: CAWSTVSYTEAFF
cdr3_nt: TGTGCCTGGAGTACGGTCAGCTACACTGAAGCTTTCTTT

j_call: TRBJ2-2
clone_size: few
v_call: TRBV7-9
d_call: NA
cdr3_aa: CASSLLGMGAGELFF
cdr3_nt: TGTGCCAGCAGCCTCCTAGGGATGGGAGCCGGGGAGCTGTTTTTT

j_call: TRBJ2-1
clone_size: NA
v_call: TRBV5-1
d_call: TRBD2
cdr3_aa: CASSTSGSGKGFAEQFF
cdr3_nt: TGCGCCAGCAGTACTAGCGGGAGTGGTAAAGGATTTGCTGAGCAGTTCTTC

j_call: TRBJ1-2
clone_size: NA
v_call: TRBV20-1
d_call: TRBD1
cdr3_aa: CSAADRGLGYTF
cdr3_nt: TGCAGTGCTGCGGACAGGGGGCTCGGCTACACCTTC

j_call: TRBJ2-1
clone_size: few
v_call: TRBV7-2
d_call: NA
cdr3_aa: CASSLFGGGLSYNEQFF
cdr3_nt: TGTGCCAGCAGCTTATTTGGCGGCGGCCTGTCCTACAATGAGCAGTTCTTC

j_call: TRBJ1-1
clone_size: many
v_call: TRBV7-9
d_call: NA
cdr3_aa: CASSPEGEAEAFF
cdr3_nt: TGTGCCAGCAGCCCCGAGGGTGAAGCTGAAGCTTTCTTT

j_call: TRBJ2-2
clone_size: few
v_call: TRBV28
d_call: NA
cdr3_aa: CASSPARYGITGELFF
cdr3_nt: TGTGCCAGCAGTCCGGCGAGGTACGGGATCACCGGGGAGCTGTTTTTT

j_call: TRBJ1-1
clone_size: NA
v_call: TRBV20-1
d_call: NA
cdr3_aa: CSAAAEEMNTEAFF
cdr3_nt: TGCAGTGCTGCAGCGGAGGAAATGAACACTGAAGCTTTCTTT

j_call: TRBJ2-7
clone_size: few
v_call: TRBV20-1
d_call: NA
cdr3_aa: CSALHTQGSFGFVF
cdr3_nt: TGCAGTGCTCTACATACCCAAGGGAGTTTCGGGTTCGTCTTC

j_call: TRBJ1-2
clone_size: few
v_call: TRBV7-9
d_call: NA
cdr3_aa: CASSRGRQTNYGYTF
cdr3_nt: TGTGCCAGCAGCCGTGGACGCCAGACTAACTATGGCTACACCTTC

j_call: TRBJ2-3
clone_size: NA
v_call: TRBV7-3
d_call: TRBD1
cdr3_aa: CASSGGTGSTDTQYF
cdr3_nt: TGTGCCAGCAGCGGTGGGACAGGGTCAACAGATACGCAGTATTTT

j_call: TRBJ1-1
clone_size: few
v_call: TRBV3-1
d_call: TRBD1
cdr3_aa: CASRDRTGGNTEAFF
cdr3_nt: TGTGCCAGCAGGGATCGGACAGGGGGGAACACTGAAGCTTTCTTT

j_call: TRBJ2-2
clone_size: few
v_call: TRBV18
d_call: TRBD1
cdr3_aa: CASSPSTGLNTGELFF
cdr3_nt: TGTGCCAGCTCCCCCTCGACAGGGTTGAACACCGGGGAGCTGTTTTTT

j_call: TRBJ2-3
clone_size: few
v_call: TRBV4-2
d_call: NA
cdr3_aa: CASSQVLSDTQYF
cdr3_nt: TGTGCCAGCAGCCAAGTTCTTTCAGATACGCAGTATTTT

j_call: TRBJ1-1
clone_size: few
v_call: TRBV6-1
d_call: NA
cdr3_aa: CASIADSVGNTEAFF
cdr3_nt: TGTGCCAGCATCGCAGACAGCGTCGGGAACACTGAAGCTTTCTTT

j_call: TRBJ2-6
clone_size: NA
v_call: TRBV7-3
d_call: NA
cdr3_aa: CASSITARTGANVLTF
cdr3_nt: TGTGCCAGCAGTATAACCGCTAGGACTGGGGCCAACGTCCTGACTTTC

j_call: TRBJ1-3
clone_size: many
v_call: TRBV7-9
d_call: NA
cdr3_aa: CASREGVSGNTIYF
cdr3_nt: TGTGCCAGCAGGGAAGGGGTCTCTGGAAACACCATATATTTT

j_call: TRBJ1-2
clone_size: NA
v_call: TRBV29-1
d_call: TRBD1
cdr3_aa: CSAGSTGGGGYGYTF
cdr3_nt: TGCAGCGCAGGGTCCACCGGAGGGGGCGGCTATGGTTACACCTTC

j_call: TRBJ2-1
clone_size: NA
v_call: TRBV5-1
d_call: TRBD2
cdr3_aa: CASSLAGGLAGGDNEQFF
cdr3_nt: TGCGCCAGCAGCTTGGCCGGAGGACTAGCGGGAGGGGACAATGAGCAGTTCTTC

j_call: TRBJ2-2
clone_size: many
v_call: TRBV12-5
d_call: TRBD1
cdr3_aa: CASGLSRQGIGELFF
cdr3_nt: TGTGCTAGTGGTTTGTCCCGACAGGGGATCGGGGAGCTGTTTTTT

j_call: TRBJ2-7
clone_size: few
v_call: TRBV18
d_call: NA
cdr3_aa: CASSPVRGRYEQYF
cdr3_nt: TGTGCCAGCTCACCGGTGAGGGGTAGGTACGAGCAGTACTTC